This is a list of T cell receptor beta chains from one sample in a study of T cells in localized non-small cell lung cancer. Data came from immunoSEQ multiplex PCR; TCRdb stores just in-frame clones and leaves some out. The table shows 1,300 or so clones, with around 23% occurring only once. The sequences come from normal lung tissue next to the tumor, collected before any cancer treatment. The receptors stem from a male donor aged 60 or over with stage III squamous cell lung carcinoma. Each CDR3 is given with its conserved first and last residue. A D gene is named only where the DNA matches it firmly.

D gene	V gene	CDR3 protein
TRBD1	TRBV19	CASSLRSGQGFGYTF
-	TRBV6-8	CASNRRGSYNEQFF
TRBD1	TRBV19	CASTPPGTGGYGYTF
-	TRBV6-8	CASTLSGQFYGYTF
TRBD1	TRBV14	CASSPHRGIGGQYF
TRBD2	TRBV18	CASSLKRGGPDTQYF
TRBD1	TRBV18	CASSLRLGQGNTEAFF
TRBD1	TRBV10-3	CAISEDRGVTEAFF
TRBD2	TRBV11-3	CASSSTGTSGGAIYEQYF
-	TRBV6-8	CASSGDSYQPQHF
TRBD2	TRBV6-8	CASSQQRGSTDTQYF
-	TRBV6-8	CASSEPTIPGELFF
TRBD1	TRBV25-1	CASSGQGDYGYTF
-	TRBV30	CAWSITLQVGELFF
-	TRBV6-7	CASSYEGDQYF
TRBD2	TRBV25-1	CASSEPGGRRTGELFF
-	TRBV6-8	CASRAVRVAEAFF
TRBD1	TRBV11-3	CASSAQTPGQGEETQYF
-	TRBV29-1	CSVGGASMNTEAFF
-	TRBV4-1	CASSQVVGGNQPQHF
TRBD1	TRBV19	CASMDRVNGELFF
-	TRBV19	CASRPNAARNTIYF
-	TRBV9	CASSVEVFNPTDTQYF
-	TRBV6-8	CASRLHPRGFETQYF
-	TRBV4-1	CASSQESTGPNTEAFF
-	TRBV11-3	CASSLDHSGANVLTF
-	TRBV30	CAWSVRGDQPQHF
-	TRBV6-8	CASRQDSGANVLTF
-	TRBV29-1	CSVEMGQFGNEQFF
TRBD2	TRBV11-3	CASSLVTSGWSTGELFF
TRBD2	TRBV18	CASSVERGGYNEQFF
TRBD1	TRBV23-1	CASSPPGQDEQYF
TRBD1	TRBV11-3	CASSLTGAGNTIYF
-	TRBV7-6	CASSPGPRTSSGANVLTF
TRBD2	TRBV19	CASRSGIYNEQFF
-	TRBV4-1	CASSQELGSYGYTF
TRBD2	TRBV10-2	CASSDGTSRETQYF
-	TRBV19	CASSIRAEAFF
-	TRBV9	CASSVEAGARTDTQYF
TRBD1	TRBV11-3	CASSLEAGGDNSPLHF
-	TRBV11-3	CASSSLHEIVYGYTF
-	TRBV6-8	CASSYSGRGPQETQYF
-	TRBV6-8	CASSYSLRDGYTF
-	TRBV19	CATADSNTGELFF
-	TRBV1	CASSQDPLGSAGNTIYF
-	TRBV4-1	CASSRKRGGAYSNQPQHF
TRBD2	TRBV11-3	CASSRGLAGGGSETQYF
TRBD2	TRBV5-1	CASSLPKRGGSYEQYF
-	TRBV7-6	CASSLPSTGSGYTF
-	TRBV6-8	CASSYSGGGETQYF
-	TRBV9	CASREQGYDNQPQHF
-	TRBV19	CASSIRGNTEAFF
-	TRBV11-3	CASSPGLYPYEQYF
-	TRBV11-3	CASSLGNVAYEQYF
-	TRBV9	CASSTGIVGTEAFF
-	TRBV19	CASSKTVNYGYTF
-	TRBV29-1	CSVATDSTGGELFF